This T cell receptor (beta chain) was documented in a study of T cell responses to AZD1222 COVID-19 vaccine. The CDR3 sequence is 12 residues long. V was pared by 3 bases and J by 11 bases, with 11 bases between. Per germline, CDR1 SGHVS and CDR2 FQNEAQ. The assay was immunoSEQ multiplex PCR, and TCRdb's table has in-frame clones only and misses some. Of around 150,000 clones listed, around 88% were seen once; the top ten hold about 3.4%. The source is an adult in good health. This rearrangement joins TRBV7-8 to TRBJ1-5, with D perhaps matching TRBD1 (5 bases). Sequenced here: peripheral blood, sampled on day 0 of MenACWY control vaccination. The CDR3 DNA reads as TGTGCCAGCAGCTTCAGGGTCGGGGCCCAGCATTTT. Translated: CASSFRVGAQHF.